The source of this TCR beta chain is a study of T cell changes during pregnancy in multiple sclerosis. The length of the CDR3 is 14 residues. Germline CDR1 reads SGHRS; CDR2 reads YFSETQ. V was cut by 0 bases and J by 2 bases, with 9 bases left in between. Clones were sequenced by immunoSEQ multiplex PCR, and TCRdb holds only the in-frame ones, with some missing. The sample holds approximately 51,000 clones; 94% are singletons and the top ten take about 0.6%. Sequencing was performed on CD4+ T cells from peripheral blood mononuclear cells, taken in the second trimester of pregnancy. The source of this sequence is a female donor with multiple sclerosis, enrolled in a pregnancy study. The V gene is TRBV5-1, the J gene TRBJ2-7; D is perhaps TRBD1 (6 bases). The CDR3 is CASSLGQATYEQYF. As DNA, the CDR3 is TGCGCCAGCAGCTTGGGACAGGCCACCTACGAGCAGTACTTC.